This T cell receptor beta chain was profiled in a study of shared clonotypes between healthy human individuals. About the research overall: The donor pool was made up of two women and three men aged 18 to 49.

Replicate PCRs from sorted subsets contained approximately 220 ng DNA, which is some 29,000 T cell genomes. Produced via immunoSEQ multiplex PCR; TCRdb's table is partial and in-frame only. The data hold under 2,500,000 clones, with around 95% observed a single time. Overall study findings and caveats: Sorted-subset sequencing, rarefaction showed, was incomplete despite large depth.

Worth noting for this clone: The antigen is undetermined.

The split of CD4+ cells yielded CD45RA+ naive and CD45RA-negative memory subsets. Germline CDR1 reads LNHNV; CDR2 reads YYDKDF (reference sequence). The CDR3 is 13 amino acids. Trimming removed 5 bases from V and 7 bases from J, with 11 bases in between. Sequenced input: naive CD4+ T cells sorted from blood. Specified subset: CD45RA+ positively selected. The chain recombines TRBV15 with TRBJ1-4; TRBD1 is a possible D gene (5 bases). The sequence was obtained from a young man in good health. CDR3 DNA sequence: TGTGCCACCAGCCTCCGGGACGTTGAAAAACTGTTTTTT. It is translated as CATSLRDVEKLFF.